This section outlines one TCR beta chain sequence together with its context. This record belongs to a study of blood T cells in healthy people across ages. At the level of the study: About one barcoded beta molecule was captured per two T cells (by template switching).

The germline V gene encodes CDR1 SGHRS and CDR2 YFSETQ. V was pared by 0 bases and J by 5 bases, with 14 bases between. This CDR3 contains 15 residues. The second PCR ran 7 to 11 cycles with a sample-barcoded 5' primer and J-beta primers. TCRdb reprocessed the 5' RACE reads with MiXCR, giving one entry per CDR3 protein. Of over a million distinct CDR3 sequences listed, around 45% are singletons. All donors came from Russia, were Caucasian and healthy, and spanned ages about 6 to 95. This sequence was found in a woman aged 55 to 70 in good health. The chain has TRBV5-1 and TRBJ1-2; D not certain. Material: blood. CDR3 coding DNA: TGCGCCAGCAGCTTGGCGGGAGACCGGCAGTATGGCTACACCTTC. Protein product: CASSLAGDRQYGYTF. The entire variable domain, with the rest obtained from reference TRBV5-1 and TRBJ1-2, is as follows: KAGVTQTPRYLIKTRGQQVTLSCSPISGHRSVSWYQQTPGQGLQFLFEYFSETQRNKGNFPGRFSGRQFSNSRSEMNVSTLELGDSALYLCASSLAGDRQYGYTFGSGTRLTVV.